Listed here are 7 T cell receptor beta chains from one sample, sequenced in a study of cytomegalovirus exposure and HLA in healthy donors (dated by TCRdb to 2017 to 2019). Library preparation was by the immunoSEQ multiplex PCR assay. For the multiplex PCR, a mixture combining 60 forward primers for TCR Vbeta segments and 13 reverse primers for TCR Jbeta segments was used. TCRdb limited this immuneACCESS table to in-frame rearrangements with V and J called. A share of clones is missing; checked studies link under half to unresolved V genes, and the rest is unexplained. The sample table holds 72,000 or so clones, of which around 78% were seen once. Roughly 8.2% of the sample is taken by the ten largest. The specimen was PBMCs. The receptors stem from a young man in good health and CMV-seropositive.

In its sample, this clone was seen a few times. This chain connects TRBV28 to TRBJ1-5; a possible D gene is TRBD1 (5 bases). V lost 6 bases and J lost 4, with 7 bases in between. Germline lookup yields CDR1 MDHEN and CDR2 SYDVKM. The CDR3 spans 12 residues. CDR3 DNA sequence: TGTGCCAGCAGACAGGTAAATCAGCCCCAGCATTTT. Translated, it gives CASRQVNQPQHF.

This clone came up a few times. The gene calls are TRBV30 and TRBJ1-1; D possibly corresponds to TRBD1 (5 bases). Trimming pared 0 bases from V and 1 base from J, leaving 9 bases between. The germline V gene has CDR1 GTSNPN and CDR2 SVGIG (reference sequence). The length of the CDR3 is 14 residues. The CDR3 loop is CAWSVGGTNTEAFF. CDR3 nucleotides: TGTGCCTGGAGTGTGGGGGGTACGAACACTGAAGCTTTCTTT.

The V and J genes are TRBV7-8 and TRBJ2-7; D perhaps matches TRBD2 (5 bases). The CDR3 runs 14 residues. V was shortened by 1 base and J by 6 bases, with 13 bases between the two germline ends. Per the germline V gene, CDR1 is SGHVS and CDR2 is FQNEAQ. CDR3 sequence reads: CASSLDLGISEQYF. The DNA for the CDR3 is TGTGCCAGCAGCTTAGACCTCGGGATCAGCGAGCAGTACTTC.

This chain links TRBV4-1 with TRBJ1-1, with D possibly TRBD1 on 5 matching bases. Germline V gene sequence: CDR1 MGHRA, CDR2 YSYEKL. This CDR3 comprises 17 residues. The germline V and J ends were trimmed by 1 base and 1 base, with 16 bases remaining between them. CDR3 sequence (DNA): TGCGCCAGCAGCCAAGTCGGGGGGATTTATTGGAACACTGAAGCTTTCTTT. As protein: CASSQVGGIYWNTEAFF.

The gene calls are TRBV5-4 and TRBJ2-3; 11 nucleotides match TRBD2. Per the germline V gene, CDR1 is SGHNT and CDR2 is YYREEE (reference sequence). The length of the CDR3 is 16 residues. With 7 bases clipped from V and 0 bases from J, the junction kept 7 bases outside the gene matches. The CDR3 DNA is TGTGCCAGCGGTCTAGCGGGGGGCGCTAGCACAGATACGCAGTATTTT. Its protein is CASGLAGGASTDTQYF.

This clone has only a few counts. The rearrangement uses TRBV5-4 and TRBJ1-2; 10 bases align to TRBD1. The junction had 13 bases not matched to a gene; V was cut back by 4 bases and J by 7 bases. In germline, CDR1 is SGHNT, CDR2 YYREEE (reference sequence). CDR3 size: 16 residues. CDR3 DNA: TGTGCCAGCAGCCTGGCACTGAGACAGGGGGCTGGTGGCTACACCTTC. This sequence encodes CASSLALRQGAGGYTF.

V usage is TRBV10-1 and J usage is TRBJ2-1, with 10 bases that match TRBD2. V shed 2 bases, J shed 7 bases, and the junction held 8 bases outside the gene matches. CDR1 WNHNN and CDR2 SYGVQD come from the germline V gene (reference sequence). This CDR3 comprises 16 residues. CDR3 loop: CASSEIERGGRNEQFF. CDR3 sequence (DNA): TGCGCCAGCAGTGAGATTGAGCGGGGGGGCAGGAATGAGCAGTTCTTC.